This TCR beta chain was captured in a study of memory B cells and T cells in multiple sclerosis (dated by TCRdb to 2016 to 2018). Notes on the research overall: The study compared TCR beta repertoires of autoproliferating peripheral T cells with brain lesion-infiltrating T cells in multiple sclerosis patients. A couple of multiple sclerosis patients were included in the TCR sequencing because brain lesions obtained at autopsy or brain-infiltrating cells obtained from biopsy were available for them. Beyond this particular receptor, the publication reports: Because clone-set sizes differed between compartments, counts of shared clonotypes were influenced and normalization was required.

The cysteine opens and the phenylalanine closes a CDR3 of 18 amino acids. Kept here is only the CDR3 DNA, which spans 54 bases and is read in frame from base 1. V lost 1 base and J lost 0 bases; the stretch between them is 15 bases long. CDR1 SGHVS and CDR2 FQNEAQ are derived from the germline V gene. Autoproliferating (CFSEdim) and non-proliferating (CFSEhi) T cell fractions were sequenced separately after stimulus-free culture of CFSE-labeled PBMCs. Altogether, 40 million to 65 million CFSE-labeled PBMCs were kept in culture for 6 to 8 days with no stimulus, after which the replicate wells were combined. PBMCs were labeled with roughly 0.5 uM CFSE and cultured without exogenous stimuli in serum-free AIM-V medium. PBMCs were isolated by Ficoll density gradient centrifugation and cryopreserved before use. Live 7-AAD-negative cells were sorted on a FACSAria III, washed with PBS, and frozen at -80 degrees C as dry pellets.

The immunoSEQ Platform was used to amplify TCRbeta CDR3 regions from extracted genomic DNA. Multiplex PCR, high-throughput sequencing and a vendor bioinformatics pipeline were combined in the immunoSEQ assay. In the original analysis: Non-productive sequences and CDR3s shorter than 4 amino acids were removed, and clonotype frequencies were recalculated per sample. Shared clonotypes were identified in immunoSEQ Analyzer 2.0 as identical CDR3 amino acid, V gene and J gene sequences. To normalize repertoire overlap, the number of shared clonotypes was divided by the product of the two clone-set sizes and multiplied by 1000 to give arbitrary units. TCRdb limited this immuneACCESS table to in-frame rearrangements with V and J called. A share of clones is missing; checked studies link under half to unresolved V genes, and the rest is unexplained. V, J and clone size derive from that table, while D and trimming were established from the DNA sequence. Here the sample has 46,000 or so clones; almost 85% occur a single time. Roughly 1.1% of the sample rests with the top ten.

In its sample, this clone was seen a few times. There is no known antigen for this receptor. Base quality data are lacking; no much larger clone is found one base away. The V and J segments used are TRBV7-8 and TRBJ1-4; a weak D assignment points to TRBD1 (5 bases agree). This clonotype originated in a human donor with multiple sclerosis. The specimen was PBMCs from blood kept in culture. The DNA reads as follows: TGTGCCAGCAGCTTAGAGCCGGGGACCCCTGCAACTAATGAAAAACTGTTTTTT. The translation is CASSLEPGTPATNEKLFF.